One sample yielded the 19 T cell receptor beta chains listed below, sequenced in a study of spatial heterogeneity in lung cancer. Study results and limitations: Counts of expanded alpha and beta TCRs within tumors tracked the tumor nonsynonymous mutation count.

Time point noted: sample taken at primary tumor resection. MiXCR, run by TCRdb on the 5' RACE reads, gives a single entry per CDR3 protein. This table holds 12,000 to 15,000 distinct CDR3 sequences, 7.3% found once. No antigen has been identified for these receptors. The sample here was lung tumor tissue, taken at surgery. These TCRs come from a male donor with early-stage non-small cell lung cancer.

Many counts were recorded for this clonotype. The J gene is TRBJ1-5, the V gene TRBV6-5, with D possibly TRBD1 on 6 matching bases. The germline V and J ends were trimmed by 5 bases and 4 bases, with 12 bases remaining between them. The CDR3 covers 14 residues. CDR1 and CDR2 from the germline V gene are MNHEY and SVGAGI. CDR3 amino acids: CASSRTGQNQPQHF. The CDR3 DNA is TGTGCCAGCAGTAGGACGGGACAAAATCAGCCCCAGCATTTT.

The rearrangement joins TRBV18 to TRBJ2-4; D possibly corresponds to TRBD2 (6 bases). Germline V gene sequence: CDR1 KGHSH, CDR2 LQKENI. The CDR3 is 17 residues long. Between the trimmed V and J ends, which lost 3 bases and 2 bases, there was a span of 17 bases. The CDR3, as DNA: TGTGCCAGCTCACCCCTAACGGCGCGGGGAACCAAAAACATTCAGTACTTC. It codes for CASSPLTARGTKNIQYF.

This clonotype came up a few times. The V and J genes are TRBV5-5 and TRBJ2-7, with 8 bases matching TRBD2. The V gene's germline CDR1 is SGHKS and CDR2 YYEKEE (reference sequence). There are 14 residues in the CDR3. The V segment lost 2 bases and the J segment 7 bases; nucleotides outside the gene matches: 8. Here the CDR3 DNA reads TGTGCCAGCAGCTTAATGGCGGGAGGAGGAGAGCAGTACTTC. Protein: CASSLMAGGGEQYF.

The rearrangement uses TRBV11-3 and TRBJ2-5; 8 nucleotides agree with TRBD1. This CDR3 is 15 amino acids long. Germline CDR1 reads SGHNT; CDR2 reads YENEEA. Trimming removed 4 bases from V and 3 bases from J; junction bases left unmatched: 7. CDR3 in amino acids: CASSSQGAPEETQYF. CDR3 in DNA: TGTGCCAGCAGCTCTCAGGGGGCTCCTGAAGAGACCCAGTACTTC.

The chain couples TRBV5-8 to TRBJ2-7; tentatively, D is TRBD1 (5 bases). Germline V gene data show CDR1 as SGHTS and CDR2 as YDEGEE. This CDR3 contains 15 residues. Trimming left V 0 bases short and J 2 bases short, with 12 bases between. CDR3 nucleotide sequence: TGTGCCAGCAGCTTGGGGCAGGGCCTAACCTACGAGCAGTACTTC. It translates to CASSLGQGLTYEQYF.

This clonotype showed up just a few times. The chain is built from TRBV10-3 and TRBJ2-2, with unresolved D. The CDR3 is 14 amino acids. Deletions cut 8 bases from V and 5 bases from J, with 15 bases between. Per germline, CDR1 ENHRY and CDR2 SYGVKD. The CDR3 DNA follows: TGTGCCATCCAAGGCCAGGAGAGAACCGGGGAGCTGTTTTTT. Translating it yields CAIQGQERTGELFF.

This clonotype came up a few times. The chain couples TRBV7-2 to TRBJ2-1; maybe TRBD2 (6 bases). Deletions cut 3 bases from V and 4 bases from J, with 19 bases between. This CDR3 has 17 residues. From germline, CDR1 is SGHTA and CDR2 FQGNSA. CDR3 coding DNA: TGTGCCAGCAGCTTGTGGGGTGGGACTTTGGGGTACAATGAGCAGTTCTTC. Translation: CASSLWGGTLGYNEQFF.

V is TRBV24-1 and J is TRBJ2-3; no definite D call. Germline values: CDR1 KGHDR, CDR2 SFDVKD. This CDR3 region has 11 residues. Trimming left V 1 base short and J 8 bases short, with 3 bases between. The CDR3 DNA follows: TGTGCCACCAGTGATTTTGGTACGCAGTATTTT. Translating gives CATSDFGTQYF.

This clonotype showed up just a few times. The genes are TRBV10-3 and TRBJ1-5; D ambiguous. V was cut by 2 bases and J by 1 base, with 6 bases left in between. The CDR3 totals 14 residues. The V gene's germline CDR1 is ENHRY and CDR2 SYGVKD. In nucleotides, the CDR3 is TGTGCCATCAGTGAGCGGGGAAGCAATCAGCCCCAGCATTTT. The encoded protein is CAISERGSNQPQHF.

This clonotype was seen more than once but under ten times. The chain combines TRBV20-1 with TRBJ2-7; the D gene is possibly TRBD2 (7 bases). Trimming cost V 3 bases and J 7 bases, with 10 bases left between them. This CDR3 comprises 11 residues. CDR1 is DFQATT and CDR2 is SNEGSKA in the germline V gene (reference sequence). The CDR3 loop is CSARKGGEQYV. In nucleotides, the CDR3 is TGCAGTGCTAGGAAGGGGGGGGAGCAGTACGTC.

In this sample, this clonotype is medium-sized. The CDR3 DNA sequence: TGTGCCAGCAGCACCGGACGGTTTAATGAAAAACTGTTTTTT. This encodes CASSTGRFNEKLFF. This rearrangement joins TRBV7-8 to TRBJ1-4; D gene uncertain. The V gene's germline CDR1 is SGHVS and CDR2 FQNEAQ. V was cut by 5 bases and J by 4 bases, with 11 bases left in between. The length of the CDR3 is 14 residues.

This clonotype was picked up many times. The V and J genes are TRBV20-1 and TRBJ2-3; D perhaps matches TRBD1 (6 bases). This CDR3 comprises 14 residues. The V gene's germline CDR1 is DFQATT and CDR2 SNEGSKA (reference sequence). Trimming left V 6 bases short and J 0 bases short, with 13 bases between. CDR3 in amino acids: CSAGVGASTDTQYF. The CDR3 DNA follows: TGCAGTGCAGGGGTGGGGGCTAGCACAGATACGCAGTATTTT.

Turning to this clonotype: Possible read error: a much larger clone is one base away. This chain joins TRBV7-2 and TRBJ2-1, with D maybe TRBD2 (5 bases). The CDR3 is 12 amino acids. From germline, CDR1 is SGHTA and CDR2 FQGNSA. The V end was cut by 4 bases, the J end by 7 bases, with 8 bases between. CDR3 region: CASSSEVNEQFF. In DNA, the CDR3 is TGTGCCAGCAGCTCGGAGGTGAATGAGCAGTTCTTC.

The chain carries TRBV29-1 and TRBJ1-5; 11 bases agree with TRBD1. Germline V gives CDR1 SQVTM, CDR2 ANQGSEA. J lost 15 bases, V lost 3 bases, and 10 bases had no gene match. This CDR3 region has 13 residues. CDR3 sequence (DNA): TGCAGCGTTGATTTGGGACAGGGGGAGGTCTTGCATTTT. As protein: CSVDLGQGEVLHF.

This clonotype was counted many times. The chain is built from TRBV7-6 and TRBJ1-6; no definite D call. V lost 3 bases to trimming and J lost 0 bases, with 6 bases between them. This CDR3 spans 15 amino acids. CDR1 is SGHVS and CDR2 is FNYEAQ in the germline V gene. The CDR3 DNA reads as TGTGCCAGCAGCTTCCAGAGCTCCTATAATTCACCCCTCCACTTT. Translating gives CASSFQSSYNSPLHF.

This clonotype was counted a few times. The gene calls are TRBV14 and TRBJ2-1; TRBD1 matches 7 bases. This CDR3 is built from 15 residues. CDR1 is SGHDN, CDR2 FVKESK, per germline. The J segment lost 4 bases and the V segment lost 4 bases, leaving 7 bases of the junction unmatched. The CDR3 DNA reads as TGTGCCAGCAGCCCTAACAGGGGTCGTTACAATGAGCAGTTCTTC. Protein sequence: CASSPNRGRYNEQFF.

CDR3 residues: CASSTARSGLDVYQETQYF. CDR3 coding DNA: TGTGCCAGCAGCACTGCAAGATCTGGACTGGATGTGTACCAAGAGACCCAGTACTTC. This chain connects TRBV7-2 to TRBJ2-5; the D gene is possibly TRBD2 (5 bases). Germline assignment: CDR1 SGHTA and CDR2 FQGNSA. CDR3 length equals 19 residues. Deletions cut 5 bases from V and 0 bases from J, with 25 bases between.

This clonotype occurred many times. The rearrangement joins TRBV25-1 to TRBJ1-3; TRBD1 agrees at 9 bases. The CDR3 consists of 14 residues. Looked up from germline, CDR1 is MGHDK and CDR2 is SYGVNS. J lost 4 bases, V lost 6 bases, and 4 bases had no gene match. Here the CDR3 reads CASRGQGRGNTIYF. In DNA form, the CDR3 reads TGTGCCAGCAGAGGACAGGGGAGGGGAAACACCATATATTTT.

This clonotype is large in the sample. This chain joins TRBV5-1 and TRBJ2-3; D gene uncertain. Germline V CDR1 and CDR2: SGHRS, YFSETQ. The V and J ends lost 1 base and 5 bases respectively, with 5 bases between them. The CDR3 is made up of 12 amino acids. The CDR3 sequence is CASSLQQDTQYF. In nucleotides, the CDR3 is TGCGCCAGCAGCTTGCAGCAAGATACGCAGTATTTT.